The 21 T cell receptor beta chains given below trace back to one sample, sequenced in a study of shared clonotypes between healthy human individuals. Here immunoSEQ multiplex PCR was the method, and the copy in TCRdb shows in-frame clones only, minus some. Of about 2.4 million clones listed, under 95% are singletons. Sequencing was carried out using naive CD4+ T cells from PBMCs. Indicated subset: CD45RA+ positively selected. All receptors come from a man aged 18 to 29 in good health. Some clones in this sample may be carry-over from other donors' samples.

This rearrangement joins TRBV6-5 to TRBJ1-4; D unclear. The CDR3 extends over 14 amino acids. The V gene lost 5 bases and the J gene lost 3 bases, with 10 bases spanning the gap. CDR1 is MNHEY and CDR2 is SVGAGI in the germline V gene. The CDR3 loop reads CASSRTDSNEKLFF. The CDR3 region has the DNA TGTGCCAGCAGTAGGACGGATTCTAATGAAAAACTGTTTTTT.

The chain recombines TRBV6-5 with TRBJ2-2; perhaps TRBD2 as D (6 bases). The length of the CDR3 is 14 residues. CDR1 MNHEY and CDR2 SVGAGI come from the germline V gene. V was clipped by 8 bases and J by 5 bases, with 15 bases between them. The CDR3 DNA reads TGTGCCAGCTATCGGGAGCGTCGAACCGGGGAGCTGTTTTTT. Protein sequence: CASYRERRTGELFF.

Of note for this clone: Other DNA sequences in the sample encode the same CDR3. The gene calls are TRBV5-1 and TRBJ2-5, with TRBD2 matching over 9 bases. The CDR3 totals 16 residues. The germline V gene has CDR1 SGHRS and CDR2 YFSETQ. V lost 0 bases, J lost 2 bases, and 5 bases stayed unmatched. In nucleotides, the CDR3 is TGCGCCAGCAGCTTGGCCCTAGCGGGAATACAAGAGACCCAGTACTTC. Its translation: CASSLALAGIQETQYF.

The V gene is TRBV2, the J gene TRBJ1-1; D remains ambiguous. Germline CDR1 and CDR2: SNHLY and FYNNEI. V was shortened by 6 bases and J by 1 base, with 9 bases between the two germline ends. The CDR3 runs to 13 residues. The CDR3 region is CASRPEGNTEAFF. CDR3 coding DNA: TGTGCCAGCAGACCGGAGGGGAACACTGAAGCTTTCTTT.

This clone has just a few counts. This chain uses TRBV2 with TRBJ1-2; D ambiguous. V was clipped by 3 bases and J by 3 bases, with 8 bases between them. Germline V gene sequence: CDR1 SNHLY, CDR2 FYNNEI. The CDR3 length is 13 residues. This chain's CDR3 is CASSDWSYYGYTF. The CDR3 DNA reads as TGTGCCAGCAGTGATTGGTCATACTATGGCTACACCTTC.

This chain links TRBV9 with TRBJ1-4; D is perhaps TRBD1 (5 bases). The CDR3 is 16 residues long. V was clipped by 4 bases and J by 0 bases, with 13 bases between them. Germline assignment: CDR1 SGDLS and CDR2 YYNGEE. The chain's CDR3 is CASSRSGTATNEKLFF. CDR3 bases: TGTGCCAGCAGCCGGTCGGGGACTGCAACTAATGAAAAACTGTTTTTT.

V usage is TRBV7-3 and J usage is TRBJ2-7; weak D call: TRBD1 (6 bases). V lost 3 bases, J lost 2 bases, and 8 bases lay in between. The germline CDR1 and CDR2 sequences are SGHTA and FQGTGA. The CDR3 is 13 residues long. The CDR3 protein is CASSLTGTYEQYF. Here the CDR3 DNA reads TGTGCCAGCAGCTTGACAGGAACCTACGAGCAGTACTTC. Full variable domain (rest looked up from reference TRBV7-3 and TRBJ2-7): GAGVSQTPSNKVTEKGKYVELRCDPISGHTALYWYRQSLGQGPEFLIYFQGTGAADDSGLPNDRFFAVRPEGSVSTLKIQRTERGDSAVYLCASSLTGTYEQYFGPGTRLTVT.

This chain uses TRBV27 with TRBJ1-2; D is undetermined. V lost 6 bases to trimming and J lost 4 bases, with 15 bases between them. This CDR3 is built from 14 residues. The germline gives CDR1 MNHEY, CDR2 SMNVEV (reference sequence). The CDR3 DNA follows: TGTGCCAGCAGAGGACCTAAACGGGGCTATGGCTACACCTTC. Protein sequence: CASRGPKRGYGYTF.

The V call is TRBV18, the J call TRBJ2-7; 8 nucleotides agree with TRBD1. Germline CDR1 is KGHSH and CDR2 is LQKENI. The CDR3 spans 17 residues. Trimming took 3 bases from V and 5 from J; bases not matched to a gene: 15. The CDR3 DNA reads as TGTGCCAGCTCACCGTCCCAGGGGGCGGTCCGGGGGCACGAGCAGTACTTC. Translated: CASSPSQGAVRGHEQYF.

The genes are TRBV6-5 and TRBJ2-5, with a weak D call TRBD2 (6 bases). V lost 2 bases and J lost 5, with 15 bases in between. The CDR3 is 15 amino acids. Germline CDR1 is MNHEY and CDR2 is SVGAGI. CDR3 nucleotide sequence: TGTGCCAGCAGTTACCGATTTACGCGGGGTGAGACCCAGTACTTC. It specifies CASSYRFTRGETQYF.

The rearrangement uses TRBV7-2 and TRBJ2-3; D is uncertain. This CDR3 is built from 16 residues. From germline, CDR1 is SGHTA and CDR2 FQGNSA. Trimming left V 5 bases short and J 0 bases short, with 15 bases between. CDR3 nucleotides: TGTGCCAGCAGCCCCCCCCAACGGCCAAGCACAGATACGCAGTATTTT. Amino acids: CASSPPQRPSTDTQYF. Supplemented by reference TRBV7-2 and TRBJ2-3, the full variable domain reads GAGVSQSPSNKVTEKGKDVELRCDPISGHTALYWYRQSLGQGLEFLIYFQGNSAPDKSGLPSDRFSAERTGGSVSTLTIQRTQQEDSAVYLCASSPPQRPSTDTQYFGPGTRLTVL.

The V gene is TRBV7-7, the J gene TRBJ2-2; TRBD1 might be the D (5 bases). Germline lookup yields CDR1 SSHAT and CDR2 FNYEAQ (reference sequence). With 5 bases removed from V and 3 bases from J, the gap between germline ends came to 7 bases. CDR3 length equals 13 residues. CDR3 protein: CASSQGYTGELFF. CDR3 in DNA: TGTGCCAGCAGCCAGGGTTACACCGGGGAGCTGTTTTTT.

The chain recombines TRBV11-3 with TRBJ2-7, with D hard to call. The CDR3 has 17 amino acids. Trimming cost V 1 base and J 3 bases, with 19 bases left between them. Germline CDR1 SGHNT, CDR2 YENEEA. This CDR3 is CASSLGADSAEHYEQYF. The DNA for the CDR3 is TGTGCCAGCAGCTTAGGCGCAGACTCAGCAGAGCACTACGAGCAGTACTTC.

This chain uses TRBV5-6 with TRBJ2-7; 8 bases align to TRBD2. V shed 0 bases and J 3 bases; nucleotides not matched to a gene: 2. Germline V lookup: CDR1 SGHDT, CDR2 YYEEEE. CDR3 length equals 14 residues. The CDR3 bases are TGTGCCAGCAGCTTGGACGGGAGGGTCTACGAGCAGTACTTC. Protein: CASSLDGRVYEQYF.

This chain connects TRBV18 to TRBJ1-4; D possibly corresponds to TRBD1 (6 bases). Per germline, CDR1 KGHSH and CDR2 LQKENI. V was pared by 5 bases and J by 10 bases, with 20 bases between. The CDR3 is 15 residues long. As DNA, the CDR3 is TGTGCCAGCTCATCCACCCTGGCAGGGGCCCGAAAACTGTTTTTT. It translates to CASSSTLAGARKLFF.

The rearrangement joins TRBV5-5 to TRBJ2-1, with TRBD2 identical over 14 bases. Germline V gives CDR1 SGHKS, CDR2 YYEKEE (reference sequence). V lost 3 bases to trimming and J lost 0 bases; unmatched junction nucleotides: 11. This CDR3 has 20 amino acids. This chain's CDR3 is CASSSNVPGLAGVSYNEQFF. The CDR3, as DNA: TGTGCCAGCAGCTCGAACGTCCCGGGACTAGCGGGAGTCTCCTACAATGAGCAGTTCTTC.

In regard to this clone: In the same sample, other DNA sequences code for this CDR3. V gene TRBV4-3 combines with J gene TRBJ1-2; D unclear. Germline assignment: CDR1 LGHNA and CDR2 YSLEER. The CDR3 sequence is 13 residues long. Trimming left V 0 bases short and J 5 bases short, with 7 bases between. The CDR3 here is CASSQDPLYGYTF. CDR3 in DNA: TGCGCCAGCAGCCAAGATCCATTGTATGGCTACACCTTC.

With respect to this clone: The same CDR3 is also encoded by other DNA sequences in this sample. The chain carries TRBV18 and TRBJ2-1; 11 nucleotides line up with TRBD2. CDR3 size: 14 residues. J gave up 5 bases and V 3 bases, and 0 bases lay outside the gene matches. Germline V CDR1 and CDR2: KGHSH, LQKENI. CDR3 sequence reads: CASSPSGRDNEQFF. CDR3 DNA sequence: TGTGCCAGCTCACCTAGCGGGAGGGACAATGAGCAGTTCTTC.

This chain connects TRBV5-6 to TRBJ1-1, with 8 nucleotides matching TRBD1. The CDR3 contains 17 residues. Per the germline V gene, CDR1 is SGHDT and CDR2 is YYEEEE. V gave up 2 bases and J gave up 1 base; unmatched junction bases: 10. The CDR3 DNA is TGTGCCAGCAGCTTATTTCACGGACAGGGAAAGAACACTGAAGCTTTCTTT. Its protein product is CASSLFHGQGKNTEAFF.

V gene TRBV10-3 combines with J gene TRBJ1-1; 10 bases line up with TRBD1. After removal of 5 bases from V and 3 bases from J, the junction contained 6 bases not matched to a gene. CDR1 and CDR2 from the germline V gene are ENHRY and SYGVKD. CDR3 length: 15 residues. The CDR3 sequence: CAISRQGASDTEAFF. CDR3 sequence (DNA): TGTGCCATCAGTAGACAGGGGGCATCGGACACTGAAGCTTTCTTT.

The V and J genes are TRBV5-1 and TRBJ1-4; D is undetermined. Trimming took 0 bases from V and 4 from J, leaving 7 bases between them. Germline CDR1 SGHRS, CDR2 YFSETQ. The length of the CDR3 is 14 residues. The CDR3 here is CASSLGGDNEKLFF. Here the CDR3 DNA reads TGCGCCAGCAGCTTGGGAGGAGATAATGAAAAACTGTTTTTT. The full variable domain, with the rest looked up from reference TRBV5-1 and TRBJ1-4, is KAGVTQTPRYLIKTRGQQVTLSCSPISGHRSVSWYQQTPGQGLQFLFEYFSETQRNKGNFPGRFSGRQFSNSRSEMNVSTLELGDSALYLCASSLGGDNEKLFFGSGTQLSVL.